This is a list of T cell receptor beta chains from one sample in a study of T-cell reconstitution after alpha-beta-depleted transplantation in children. Each CDR3 protein is one row after TCRdb ran MiXCR on the PCR reads. Among around 380,000 distinct CDR3 sequences, approximately 10% were seen once, and the ten largest hold 4.5% to 6.5%. The sequences come from PBMCs from the stem cell graft donor, collected from the stem cell graft. The receptors were gathered from a human donor who donated a stem cell graft to a child with acute myeloid leukemia. CDR3s include the opening cysteine and the closing phenylalanine or tryptophan. The order of the fields is J gene, D gene, clone size, V gene, CDR3 protein. The D gene is left open where the match is weak. Expanded clones are given a class, and other clones once, few, many or no size at all.

TRBJ2-1	-	-	TRBV9	CASSVVGALYNEQFF
TRBJ2-5	-	few	TRBV20-1	CSASEWTAQETQYF
TRBJ2-1	-	-	TRBV5-1	CASSLGQTNNEQFF
TRBJ2-2	-	many	TRBV14	CASSPTSTGELFF
TRBJ1-4	-	many	TRBV12-3/TRBV12-4	CASMMRVGANEKLFF
TRBJ2-7	-	-	TRBV20-1	CSARDPLRTGLEQYF
TRBJ1-1	-	-	TRBV7-2	CASSPWGGMNTEAFF
TRBJ2-1	-	-	TRBV5-5	CASSDPGFYPPNEQFF
TRBJ2-1	TRBD1	-	TRBV20-1	CSARDMTGGYNEQFF
TRBJ2-1	TRBD2	-	TRBV11-2	CASSLGAGGPDEQFF
TRBJ1-2	-	few	TRBV29-1	CSVDLGPNYGYTF
TRBJ2-7	-	few	TRBV20-1	CSALPGQIYEQYF
TRBJ1-1	-	-	TRBV19	CASSIVRVLMNTEAFF
TRBJ2-2	-	-	TRBV29-1	CSVTEGHTGELFF
TRBJ1-6	-	-	TRBV10-2	CASSESGGMGNSPLHF
TRBJ2-7	-	few	TRBV15	CATSRDLVYEQYF
TRBJ2-1	TRBD2	few	TRBV7-9	CASSLRFRSGIRNEQFF
TRBJ2-1	TRBD1	few	TRBV19	CASSLRQGVGYNEQFF
TRBJ2-3	-	many	TRBV7-3	CASSLISGGHLDTQYF
TRBJ1-4	-	-	TRBV19	CASSFGYEKLFF
TRBJ2-1	TRBD1	few	TRBV20-1	CSAREGTGRDEQFF
TRBJ2-1	-	-	TRBV20-1	CSADGGNEQFF
TRBJ2-1	-	many	TRBV11-1	CASSSLPQGRDEQFF
TRBJ1-2	-	-	TRBV20-1	CSASEGSGGYTF
TRBJ2-1	TRBD2	-	TRBV11-2	CASSLRAGGPLHNEQFF
TRBJ2-7	TRBD2	medium-sized	TRBV5-1	CASSKTSGDSYEQYF
TRBJ1-1	-	few	TRBV20-1	CSARAHGQVDTEAFF
TRBJ1-5	TRBD1	few	TRBV20-1	CSAAGTGSNQPQHF
TRBJ2-5	-	many	TRBV5-6	CASSLEQTQYF
TRBJ2-1	-	many	TRBV9	CASSVRTRRGDNEQFF
TRBJ2-1	-	few	TRBV27	CASSAGGLNNEQFF
TRBJ2-1	TRBD2	few	TRBV5-6	CPSSLVGGDSYNEQFF
TRBJ1-1	-	few	TRBV7-8	CASSPGGGGEAFF
TRBJ1-4	-	few	TRBV10-1	CASSESTGATNEKLFF
TRBJ1-2	-	-	TRBV20-1	CSALPGGGDSGYTF
TRBJ1-1	-	-	TRBV12-3/TRBV12-4	CASTLTGRTEAFF
TRBJ2-3	-	many	TRBV12-5	CASGLFDGSDTQYF
TRBJ1-6	-	few	TRBV5-6	CASSLGTNDSPLHF
TRBJ2-7	-	-	TRBV6-5	CASSGQPYEQYF
TRBJ2-3	TRBD1	few	TRBV2	CASSALQGMVADTQYF
TRBJ2-1	TRBD2	-	TRBV7-9	CASSWSSGVYNEQFF
TRBJ2-4	-	-	TRBV9	CASSVGLQGAKNIQYF
TRBJ2-5	TRBD2	many	TRBV20-1	CSARAPSGIETQYF
TRBJ2-1	TRBD2	few	TRBV7-9	CASSLTGGGIYNEQFF
TRBJ2-2	TRBD1	few	TRBV20-1	CSARATGAGELFF
TRBJ2-2	-	few	TRBV15	CATSRDSGLTGELFF
TRBJ2-1	-	many	TRBV5-6	CASSHKGGSEQFF
TRBJ2-2	-	-	TRBV20-1	CSARAGAVDGELFF
TRBJ2-5	-	few	TRBV7-2	CASSLVGGSWETQYF
TRBJ1-2	-	few	TRBV20-1	CSARVPGSNDGYTF
TRBJ2-3	-	-	TRBV29-1	CSVDGRRTDTQYF
TRBJ2-1	-	few	TRBV5-1	CASSLSSLSIGNEQFF
TRBJ2-7	-	few	TRBV3-1	CASSQDGGLSHEQYF
TRBJ1-1	-	-	TRBV3-1	CASRQGESGAFF
TRBJ2-3	TRBD2	many	TRBV2	CASKEREGLDTQYF
TRBJ2-3	TRBD2	few	TRBV29-1	CSVEGLAGYDTQYF
TRBJ1-1	-	medium-sized	TRBV20-1	CSASAGEHTEAFF